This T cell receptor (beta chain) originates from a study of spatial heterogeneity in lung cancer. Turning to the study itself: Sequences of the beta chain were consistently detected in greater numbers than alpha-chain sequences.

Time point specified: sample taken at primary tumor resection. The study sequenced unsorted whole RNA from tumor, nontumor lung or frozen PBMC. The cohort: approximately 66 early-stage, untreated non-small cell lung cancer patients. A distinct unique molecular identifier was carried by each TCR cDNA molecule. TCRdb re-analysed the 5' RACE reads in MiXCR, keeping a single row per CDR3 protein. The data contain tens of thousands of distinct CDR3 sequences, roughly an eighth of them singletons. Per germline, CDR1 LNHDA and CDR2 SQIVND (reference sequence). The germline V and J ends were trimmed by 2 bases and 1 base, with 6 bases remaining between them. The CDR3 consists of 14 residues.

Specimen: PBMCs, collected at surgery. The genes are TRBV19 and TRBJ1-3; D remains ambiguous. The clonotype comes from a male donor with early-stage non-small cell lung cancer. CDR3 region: CASSITASGNTIYF. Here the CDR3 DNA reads TGTGCCAGTAGTATAACAGCATCTGGAAACACCATATATTTT.